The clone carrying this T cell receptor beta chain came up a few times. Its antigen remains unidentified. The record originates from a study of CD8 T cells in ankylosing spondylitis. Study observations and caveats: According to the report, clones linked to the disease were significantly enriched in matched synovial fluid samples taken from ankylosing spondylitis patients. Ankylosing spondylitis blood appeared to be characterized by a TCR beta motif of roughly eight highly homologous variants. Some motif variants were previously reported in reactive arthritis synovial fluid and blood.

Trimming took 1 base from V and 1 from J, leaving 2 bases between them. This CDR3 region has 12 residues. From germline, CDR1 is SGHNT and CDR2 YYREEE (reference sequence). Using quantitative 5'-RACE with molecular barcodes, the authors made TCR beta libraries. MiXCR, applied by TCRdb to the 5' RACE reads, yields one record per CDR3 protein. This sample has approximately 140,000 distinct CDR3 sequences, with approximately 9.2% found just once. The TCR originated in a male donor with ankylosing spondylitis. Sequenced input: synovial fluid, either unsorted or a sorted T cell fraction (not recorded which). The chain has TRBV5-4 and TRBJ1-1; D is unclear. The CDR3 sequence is CASSLRNTEAFF. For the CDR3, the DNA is TGTGCCAGCAGCTTGAGGAACACTGAAGCTTTCTTT.